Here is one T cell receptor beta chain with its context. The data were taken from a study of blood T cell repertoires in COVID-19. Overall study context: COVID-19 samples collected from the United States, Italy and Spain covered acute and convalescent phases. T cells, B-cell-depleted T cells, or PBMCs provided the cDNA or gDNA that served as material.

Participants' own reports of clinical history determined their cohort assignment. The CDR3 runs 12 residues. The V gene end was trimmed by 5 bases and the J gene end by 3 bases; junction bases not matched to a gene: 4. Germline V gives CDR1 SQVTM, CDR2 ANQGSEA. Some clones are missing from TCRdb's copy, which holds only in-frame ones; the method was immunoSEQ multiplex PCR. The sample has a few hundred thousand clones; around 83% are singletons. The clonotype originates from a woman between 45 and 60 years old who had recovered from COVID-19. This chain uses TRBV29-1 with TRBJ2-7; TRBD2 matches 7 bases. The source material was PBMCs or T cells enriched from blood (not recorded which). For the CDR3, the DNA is TGCAGCGTTTCCGGGGGGAACTACGAGCAGTACTTC. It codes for CSVSGGNYEQYF.